Each of the 21 T cell receptor beta chains below was sequenced from the same sample in a study of long-term antiretroviral therapy in people with HIV. The assay used was immunoSEQ (version v3.0), run at survey level. The method was immunoSEQ multiplex PCR; TCRdb's version includes in-frame clones alone and lacks a portion of them. The table records approximately 25,000 clones, 76% of them present only once. Sequences were derived from unsorted PBMCs, sampled 0.5 years after starting antiretroviral therapy. The receptors were sampled from a woman between 35 and 50 years old with HIV.

This chain links TRBV28 with TRBJ1-2; D gene ambiguous. The CDR3 runs to 16 residues. Germline V gene data show CDR1 as MDHEN and CDR2 as SYDVKM. Trimming pared 2 bases from V and 0 bases from J, leaving 13 bases between. CDR3 sequence (DNA): TGTGCCAGCAGTTTAATTAGGAGAAGAACTAACTATGGCTACACCTTC. Protein product: CASSLIRRRTNYGYTF.

The genes are TRBV5-6 and TRBJ2-2; D is perhaps TRBD1 (6 bases). There are 14 residues in the CDR3. V dropped 1 base and J dropped 4 bases, with 8 bases sitting between them. Germline CDR1 and CDR2: SGHDT and YYEEEE. This CDR3 reads CASSLTGSTGELFF. The DNA of the CDR3 is TGTGCCAGCAGCTTGACAGGGTCCACCGGGGAGCTGTTTTTT.

The chain has TRBV7-3 and TRBJ2-1, with a tentative D call TRBD2 (6 bases). CDR1 is SGHTA and CDR2 is FQGTGA in the germline V gene. The CDR3 has 14 amino acids. V was shortened by 2 bases and J by 6 bases, with 11 bases between the two germline ends. CDR3 amino acids: CASSLSSAGNEQFF. CDR3 in DNA: TGTGCCAGCAGCTTATCGTCAGCGGGCAATGAGCAGTTCTTC.

This chain links TRBV7-9 with TRBJ1-1; D ambiguous. The CDR3 spans 15 residues. V lost 2 bases to trimming and J lost 0 bases, with 10 bases between them. CDR1 is SEHNR and CDR2 is FQNEAQ in the germline V gene (reference sequence). The CDR3 here is CASSLYGDMNTEAFF. DNA for the CDR3: TGTGCCAGCAGCTTATACGGAGACATGAACACTGAAGCTTTCTTT.

This chain joins TRBV7-9 and TRBJ1-4; D remains unclear. Trimming took 7 bases from V and 3 from J, leaving 12 bases between them. Germline CDR1 and CDR2: SEHNR and FQNEAQ (reference sequence). This CDR3 is built from 14 residues. CDR3 bases: TGTGCCAGCACCCCCGTCCGGGCTAATGAAAAACTGTTTTTT. It encodes CASTPVRANEKLFF.

The CDR3 sequence is CASSLGARDTGELFF. The CDR3 nucleotides are TGTGCCAGCAGCTTAGGAGCCAGGGACACCGGGGAGCTGTTTTTT. J is TRBJ2-2 and V is TRBV13; TRBD1 is a possible D gene (5 bases). V dropped 0 bases and J dropped 3 bases, with 8 bases sitting between them. Germline lookup yields CDR1 PRHDT and CDR2 FYEKMQ (reference sequence). This CDR3 is built from 15 residues.

The chain joins TRBV7-8 to TRBJ1-5; perhaps TRBD1 as D (5 bases). This CDR3 is 13 amino acids long. CDR1 is SGHVS and CDR2 is FQNEAQ in the germline V gene. V was cut by 8 bases and J by 7 bases, with 15 bases left in between. CDR3 region: CASQRAPGQPQHF. The DNA of the CDR3 is TGTGCCAGCCAGCGGGCCCCAGGGCAGCCCCAGCATTTT.

The chain carries TRBV30 and TRBJ2-7, with 7 bases aligning to TRBD1. This CDR3 spans 16 amino acids. Germline V gene sequence: CDR1 GTSNPN, CDR2 SVGIG (reference sequence). V lost 0 bases, J lost 1 base, and 9 bases stayed unmatched. The CDR3 is CAWSVRWAGGSYEQYF. The CDR3 DNA reads TGTGCCTGGAGTGTACGGTGGGCAGGGGGTTCCTACGAGCAGTACTTC.

This clone has just a few counts. J is TRBJ2-7 and V is TRBV7-2; 8 nucleotides line up with TRBD2. The CDR3 sequence is 14 residues long. Germline CDR1 is SGHTA and CDR2 is FQGNSA. J was trimmed by 6 bases and V by 1 base; bases with no gene match: 5. CDR3 coding DNA: TGTGCCAGCAGCTTAGGAAGAGCGGGGGCCGAGCAGTACTTC. Translating it yields CASSLGRAGAEQYF. Together with reference TRBV7-2 and TRBJ2-7, the CDR3 gives the full variable domain: GAGVSQSPSNKVTEKGKDVELRCDPISGHTALYWYRQSLGQGLEFLIYFQGNSAPDKSGLPSDRFSAERTGGSVSTLTIQRTQQEDSAVYLCASSLGRAGAEQYFGPGTRLTVT.

The chain links TRBV29-1 to TRBJ2-7, with TRBD2 matching over 11 bases. J lost 7 bases, V lost 2 bases, and 7 bases had no gene match. The CDR3 length is 14 residues. Germline CDR1 and CDR2: SQVTM and ANQGSEA. CDR3 loop: CSVETRLAGSEQYF. In nucleotides, the CDR3 is TGCAGCGTTGAAACTAGACTAGCGGGGAGTGAGCAGTACTTC.

The chain recombines TRBV27 with TRBJ1-2; D is unresolved. The CDR3 extends over 14 amino acids. The germline V gene has CDR1 MNHEY and CDR2 SMNVEV (reference sequence). V was cut by 3 bases and J by 4 bases, with 12 bases left in between. The CDR3: CASSLDGALYGYTF. For the CDR3, the DNA is TGTGCCAGCAGTTTGGACGGAGCTCTCTATGGCTACACCTTC.

The chain uses TRBV30 and TRBJ2-3; D remains unclear. The CDR3 spans 12 residues. In germline, CDR1 is GTSNPN, CDR2 SVGIG (reference sequence). V lost 2 bases and J 4 bases, leaving 7 bases between the germline ends. The CDR3 DNA reads as TGTGCCTGGAGTTTCATCTCAGATACGCAGTATTTT. Protein: CAWSFISDTQYF.

This clone turned up a few times. The rearrangement joins TRBV7-9 to TRBJ2-7, with a tentative D call TRBD2 (5 bases). Germline values: CDR1 SEHNR, CDR2 FQNEAQ (reference sequence). CDR3 length: 15 residues. V was clipped by 1 base and J by 1 base, with 11 bases between them. The CDR3 DNA reads TGTGCCAGCAGCTTAGTGGCGGGCCGATCCTACGAGCAGTACTTC. Its protein is CASSLVAGRSYEQYF. The complete variable domain, with remaining parts taken from reference TRBV7-9 and TRBJ2-7, reads DTGVSQNPRHKITKRGQNVTFRCDPISEHNRLYWYRQTLGQGPEFLTYFQNEAQLEKSRLLSDRFSAERPKGSFSTLEIQRTEQGDSAMYLCASSLVAGRSYEQYFGPGTRLTVT.

The gene calls are TRBV5-4 and TRBJ2-5, with 8 nucleotides matching TRBD2. Trimming took 4 bases from V and 1 from J; bases not matched to a gene: 3. Germline V gene lookup returns CDR1 SGHNT and CDR2 YYREEE (reference sequence). The CDR3 extends over 14 amino acids. The CDR3 nucleotides are TGTGCCAGCAGCCTGGGGACTAGCCAAGAGACCCAGTACTTC. Protein: CASSLGTSQETQYF.

The V call is TRBV6-1, the J call TRBJ2-7, with 9 bases fitting TRBD1. Germline-derived CDR1 and CDR2 are MNHNS and SASEGT. The length of the CDR3 is 13 residues. The junction had 7 bases not matched to a gene; V was cut back by 10 bases and J by 3 bases. The CDR3 protein is CATDPGQGYEQYF. The DNA of the CDR3 is TGTGCCACCGACCCGGGACAGGGCTACGAGCAGTACTTC.

The gene calls are TRBV7-9 and TRBJ1-2, with a tentative D call TRBD1 (5 bases). Trimming pared 7 bases from V and 3 bases from J, leaving 15 bases between. Germline V gene sequence: CDR1 SEHNR, CDR2 FQNEAQ (reference sequence). The CDR3 is made up of 14 amino acids. The CDR3 here is CASTPGRGDYGYTF. The CDR3 nucleotides are TGTGCCAGCACCCCCGGCCGGGGGGACTATGGCTACACCTTC. The full variable domain, its missing parts supplied by reference TRBV7-9 and TRBJ1-2, is DTGVSQNPRHKITKRGQNVTFRCDPISEHNRLYWYRQTLGQGPEFLTYFQNEAQLEKSRLLSDRFSAERPKGSFSTLEIQRTEQGDSAMYLCASTPGRGDYGYTFGSGTRLTVV.

The CDR3 here is CASGRGGGSNQPQHF. The CDR3 DNA is TGTGCCTCGGGTCGCGGGGGAGGAAGCAATCAGCCCCAGCATTTT. The chain uses TRBV5-6 and TRBJ1-5, with a tentative D call TRBD1 (5 bases). CDR1 and CDR2 from the germline V gene are SGHDT and YYEEEE. Deletions cut 10 bases from V and 1 base from J, with 18 bases between. The CDR3 sequence is 15 residues long.

The gene calls are TRBV7-2 and TRBJ2-7, with D tentatively TRBD1 or TRBD2 (6 bases each). CDR3 length: 13 amino acids. V was cut by 2 bases and J by 4 bases, with 9 bases left in between. Germline CDR1 reads SGHTA; CDR2 reads FQGNSA. The CDR3 bases are TGTGCCAGCAGCTTAAGGGGGGCGTACGAGCAGTACTTC. Translated: CASSLRGAYEQYF.

The rearrangement uses TRBV21-1 and TRBJ1-4. TRBV21-1 is a known pseudogene. CDR3 size: 14 residues. The CDR3 nucleotides read TGTGCCAGTATACTAGGGAGGGCTAATGAAAAACTGTTTTTT. This translates into CASILGRANEKLFF.

The chain recombines TRBV7-9 with TRBJ2-2, with unresolved D. The CDR3 is made up of 13 amino acids. Trimming took 2 bases from V and 7 from J, leaving 8 bases between them. Germline V gene lookup returns CDR1 SEHNR and CDR2 FQNEAQ (reference sequence). The CDR3, as DNA: TGTGCCAGCAGCTTAATAAGCAGCGGGGAGCTGTTTTTT. Translating gives CASSLISSGELFF. The full variable domain, completed using reference TRBV7-9 and TRBJ2-2, is DTGVSQNPRHKITKRGQNVTFRCDPISEHNRLYWYRQTLGQGPEFLTYFQNEAQLEKSRLLSDRFSAERPKGSFSTLEIQRTEQGDSAMYLCASSLISSGELFFGEGSRLTVL.

This sequence joins TRBV27 and TRBJ1-1, with D uncertain. The CDR3 is 14 residues long. Trimming cost V 0 bases and J 2 bases, with 7 bases left between them. CDR1 and CDR2 (germline): MNHEY, SMNVEV (reference sequence). CDR3 nucleotide sequence: TGTGCCAGCAGTTTATCCCAGACTAACACTGAAGCTTTCTTT. This gives the protein CASSLSQTNTEAFF.